This T cell receptor beta chain was sequenced in a study of Ad26.COV2.S vaccination and SARS-CoV-2 variants. The study's findings and limits: Researchers cautioned that TCR breadth and depth analyses may have underestimated total T cell responses.

Sequencing used immunoSEQ multiplex PCR; TCRdb keeps in-frame clones, though not all of them. The repertoire holds about 350,000 clones, with 88% as singletons. Germline lookup yields CDR1 SEHNR and CDR2 FQNEAQ (reference sequence). The germline V and J ends were trimmed by 6 bases and 2 bases, with 7 bases remaining between them. The CDR3 contains 13 residues. This clone was detected only once. The antigen is undetermined. The sample's treatment: over 15 received Ad26.COV2.S at low or high dose, single or two shots; roughly five received placebo; per-sample allocation not given. All samples were drawn on day 63, counting from the first vaccine or placebo injection.

The sample in question was peripheral blood, obtained in a trial of Ad26.COV2.S vaccine versus placebo. The receptor was derived from a person between 18 and 65 years old who received the Ad26.COV2.S COVID-19 vaccine or a placebo. The rearrangement links TRBV7-9 to TRBJ1-4, with a weak D call TRBD1 (5 bases). The CDR3 protein is CASSRGTNEKLFF. In DNA, the CDR3 is TGTGCCAGCAGTCGGGGGACTAATGAAAAACTGTTTTTT.